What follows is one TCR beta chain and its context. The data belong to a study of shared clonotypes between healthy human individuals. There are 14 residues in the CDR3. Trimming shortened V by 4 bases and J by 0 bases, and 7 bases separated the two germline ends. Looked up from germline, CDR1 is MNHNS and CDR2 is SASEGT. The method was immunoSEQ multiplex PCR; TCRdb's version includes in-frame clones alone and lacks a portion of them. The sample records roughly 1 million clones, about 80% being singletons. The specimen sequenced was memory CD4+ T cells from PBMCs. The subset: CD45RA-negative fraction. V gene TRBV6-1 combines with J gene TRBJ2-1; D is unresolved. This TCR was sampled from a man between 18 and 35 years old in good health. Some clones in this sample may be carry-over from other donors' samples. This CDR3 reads CASSGRNSYNEQFF. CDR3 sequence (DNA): TGTGCCAGCAGTGGACGGAACTCCTACAATGAGCAGTTCTTC.